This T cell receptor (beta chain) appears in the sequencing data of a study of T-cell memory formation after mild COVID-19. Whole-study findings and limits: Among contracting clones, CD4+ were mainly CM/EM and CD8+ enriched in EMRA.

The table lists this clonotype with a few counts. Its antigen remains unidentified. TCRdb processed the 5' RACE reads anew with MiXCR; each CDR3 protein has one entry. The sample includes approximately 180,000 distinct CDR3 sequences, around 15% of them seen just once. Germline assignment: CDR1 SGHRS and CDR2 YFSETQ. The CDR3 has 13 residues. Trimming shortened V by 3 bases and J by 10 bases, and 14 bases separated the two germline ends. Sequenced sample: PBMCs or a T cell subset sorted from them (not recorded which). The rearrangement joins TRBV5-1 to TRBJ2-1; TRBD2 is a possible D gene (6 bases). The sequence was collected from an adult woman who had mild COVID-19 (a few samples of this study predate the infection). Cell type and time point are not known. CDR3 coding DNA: TGCGCCAGCAGCTCTGGGACTGGTAAGGAGCAGTTCTTC. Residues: CASSSGTGKEQFF.